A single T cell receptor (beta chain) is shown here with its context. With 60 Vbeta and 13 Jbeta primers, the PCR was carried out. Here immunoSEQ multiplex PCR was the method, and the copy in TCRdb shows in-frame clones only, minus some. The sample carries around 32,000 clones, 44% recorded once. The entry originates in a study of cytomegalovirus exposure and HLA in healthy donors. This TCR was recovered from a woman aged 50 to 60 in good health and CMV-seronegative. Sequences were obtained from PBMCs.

DNA for the CDR3: TGTGCCAGCAGTGGAACGGGACTAGCGGGAAGGTCCCAAGAGACCCAGTACTTC. It encodes CASSGTGLAGRSQETQYF. V and J are TRBV2 and TRBJ2-5; 13 bases fit TRBD2. Trimming at V came to 4 bases and at J to 1 base, leaving 9 bases not matched to a gene. The CDR3 totals 18 residues. CDR1 SNHLY and CDR2 FYNNEI come from the germline V gene.